The TCR beta chain described here comes from a study of blood T cell repertoires in COVID-19. Study as a whole: Whether acute or convalescent, the COVID-19 samples came from the United States, Italy and Spain. The analysed material was cDNA or gDNA that came from T cells, B-cell-depleted T cells, or PBMCs.

Some clones are missing from TCRdb's copy, which holds only in-frame ones; the method was immunoSEQ multiplex PCR. The table lists about 270,000 clones, around four fifths of them singletons. The CDR3 is 18 amino acids. V was clipped by 5 bases and J by 5 bases; unmatched bases: 13. The germline CDR1 and CDR2 sequences are KGHDR and SFDVKD. The TCR originated in a woman between 45 and 65 years old with active or convalescent COVID-19. Input material: peripheral blood. This rearrangement joins TRBV24-1 to TRBJ2-2; 10 positions agree with TRBD2. For the CDR3, the DNA is TGTGCCACCAGTGGCGGCCGTGGACTAGCGGAGAAGACCGGGGAGCTGTTTTTT. Translated: CATSGGRGLAEKTGELFF.